One TCR beta chain is described in this entry. This table comes from immunoSEQ multiplex PCR, and its TCRdb copy is limited to in-frame clones, with some not included. This sample carries approximately 600,000 clones, roughly 95% of them seen once, and the ten largest clones take approximately 0.11%. The CDR3 loop spans 13 amino acids. Deletions cut 5 bases from V and 2 bases from J, with 11 bases between. The V gene's germline CDR1 is SGHRS and CDR2 YFSETQ. The data were obtained in a study of shared clonotypes between healthy human individuals. Positive CCR7 selection of CD45RO-negative cells yielded the naive CD8 cells, and terminally differentiated effector memory CD45RA+ cells were excluded.

The J gene is TRBJ2-7, the V gene TRBV5-1; D is unresolved. This clonotype was obtained from a woman in her 30s in good health. Source material: naive CD8+ T cells sorted from blood. The CDR3 loop is CASSSGPAYEQYF. The CDR3 DNA follows: TGCGCCAGCAGTTCGGGCCCGGCCTACGAGCAGTACTTC.